This entry concerns a single T cell receptor beta chain. This CDR3 contains 13 residues. Germline V gene sequence: CDR1 SEHNR, CDR2 FQNEAQ (reference sequence). Trimming left V 6 bases short and J 7 bases short, with 12 bases between. The data were taken from a study of T cell changes during pregnancy in multiple sclerosis. The data were produced by immunoSEQ multiplex PCR, yet TCRdb's version contains in-frame clones alone and is incomplete. The repertoire holds 45,000 or so clones, with approximately 90% as singletons. This TCR was sampled from a female donor with multiple sclerosis, enrolled in a pregnancy study. The input for sequencing was CD8+ T cells from peripheral blood mononuclear cells, taken in the second trimester of pregnancy. The chain employs TRBV7-9 and TRBJ2-2, with D possibly matching TRBD2 (6 bases). The CDR3 DNA sequence: TGTGCCAGCAGACTCGGGGAGGACGGGGAGCTGTTTTTT. Translation gives CASRLGEDGELFF.